The clone carrying this TCR beta chain has at least ten counts. The record originates from a study of T cells in Graves' hyperthyroidism and ophthalmopathy. The V gene's germline CDR1 is SQVTM and CDR2 ANQGSEA. With 6 bases removed from V and 4 bases from J, the gap between germline ends came to 12 bases. This CDR3 region has 12 residues. Amplification of TCR beta CDR3 regions was performed using RNA transcripts as template. Initially, a first-round RT-PCR of the TCR CDR3 employed the HTBI primer set. TCRdb re-called the multiplex PCR reads with MiXCR, one entry per CDR3 protein. The table lists approximately 420,000 distinct CDR3 sequences, about 13% of them singletons, with about 5% in the top ten.

The sequencing sample was made of blood. This rearrangement joins TRBV29-1 to TRBJ1-2, with unresolved D. This sequence was found in a woman aged 18-35 years with Graves' hyperthyroidism. CDR3 nucleotides: TGCAGCGTAGAGGAGTCTGGCTATGGCTACACCTTC. As protein: CSVEESGYGYTF. The full variable domain, its missing parts supplied by reference TRBV29-1 and TRBJ1-2, is SAVISQKPSRDICQRGTSLTIQCQVDSQVTMMFWYRQQPGQSLTLIATANQGSEATYESGFVIDKFPISRPNLTFSTLTVSNMSPEDSSIYLCSVEESGYGYTFGSGTRLTVV.